This T cell receptor (beta chain) was profiled in a study of cytotoxic CD8 clonotypes in ibrutinib-treated CLL. With 1 base removed from V and 1 base from J, the gap between germline ends came to 10 bases. Looked up from germline, CDR1 is LNHDA and CDR2 is SQIVND (reference sequence). The CDR3 covers 16 residues. The data were produced by immunoSEQ multiplex PCR, yet TCRdb's version contains in-frame clones alone and is incomplete. The table has approximately 30,000 clones, roughly 69% seen once. This chain links TRBV19 with TRBJ2-2, with D perhaps assigned TRBD1 or TRBD2 (5 bases each). The source is a human donor with chronic lymphocytic leukemia. The sequenced sample was PBMCs, obtained after 24 months of ibrutinib treatment. DNA of the CDR3: TGTGCCAGTAGTATAGGGGGACGGCTGAACACCGGGGAGCTGTTTTTT. Amino acids: CASSIGGRLNTGELFF. The full variable domain, completed using reference TRBV19 and TRBJ2-2, is DGGITQSPKYLFRKEGQNVTLSCEQNLNHDAMYWYRQDPGQGLRLIYYSQIVNDFQKGDIAEGYSVSREKKESFPLTVTSAQKNPTAFYLCASSIGGRLNTGELFFGEGSRLTVL.